The 25 T cell receptor beta chains reported below all come from one sample, sequenced in a study of identical twins. Via MiXCR, TCRdb re-called the 5' RACE reads, giving one row per CDR3 protein. The sample consists of 550,000 to 700,000 distinct CDR3 sequences, around 9.6% of them appearing once. These data also formed part of another study, on yellow fever vaccine responses in identical twins.

Sequences were obtained from PBMCs. Receptors were obtained from a woman younger than 35 in good health.

A few counts support this clonotype. The CDR3 region is CASRLAGGTNEQFF. In DNA, the CDR3 is TGTGCCAGCAGACTAGCGGGGGGAACCAATGAGCAGTTCTTC. J is TRBJ2-1 and V is TRBV6-1; 12 positions agree with TRBD2. Trimming took 6 bases from V and 6 from J; bases not matched to a gene: 3. Germline V gene data show CDR1 as MNHNS and CDR2 as SASEGT. CDR3 length: 14 amino acids.

This chain joins TRBV5-6 and TRBJ2-5, with TRBD2 as a possible D gene (6 bases). The ends were cut back, 3 bases at V and 5 bases at J, with 14 bases in the middle. Per germline, CDR1 SGHDT and CDR2 YYEEEE. The CDR3 loop spans 14 amino acids. DNA for the CDR3: TGTGCCAGCAGCTCCCGACTAGTACCGGAGACCCAGTACTTC. It translates to CASSSRLVPETQYF. Complete variable domain (other parts from reference TRBV5-6 and TRBJ2-5): DAGVTQSPTHLIKTRGQQVTLRCSPKSGHDTVSWYQQALGQGPQFIFQYYEEEERQRGNFPDRFSGHQFPNYSSELNVNALLLGDSALYLCASSSRLVPETQYFGPGTRLLVL.

This clonotype was counted at least ten times. The J gene is TRBJ2-1, the V gene TRBV5-1; D call uncertain. CDR1 and CDR2 from the germline V gene are SGHRS and YFSETQ. Between the trimmed V and J ends, which lost 0 bases and 0 bases, there was a span of 19 bases. This CDR3 has 19 amino acids. In nucleotides, the CDR3 is TGCGCCAGCAGCTTGGTGGCCCTGACTTACCTGAGCTCCTACAATGAGCAGTTCTTC. This encodes CASSLVALTYLSSYNEQFF.

Turning to this clonotype: A much larger clone sits a single nucleotide away, making a read error possible. The rearrangement joins TRBV5-6 to TRBJ2-7; D is ambiguous. Germline CDR1 reads SGHDT; CDR2 reads YYEEEE. The CDR3 length is 12 residues. V was shortened by 4 bases and J by 3 bases, with 8 bases between the two germline ends. The CDR3 DNA reads as TGTGCCAGCAGCGTAGGGATCTACGAGCAGTACTTC. It yields the protein CASSVGIYEQYF.

There are many counts of this clonotype. J is TRBJ2-3 and V is TRBV9; TRBD2 matches 8 bases. This CDR3 has 14 residues. J was trimmed by 2 bases and V by 4 bases; bases with no gene match: 3. From germline, CDR1 is SGDLS and CDR2 YYNGEE. The CDR3 loop is CASSWRGDTDTQYF. Here the CDR3 DNA reads TGTGCCAGCAGCTGGCGGGGGGACACAGATACGCAGTATTTT.

The chain couples TRBV30 to TRBJ2-3; D is undetermined. V shed 3 bases and J shed 6 bases, with 10 bases lying between them. This CDR3 comprises 12 residues. The germline gives CDR1 GTSNPN, CDR2 SVGIG (reference sequence). The CDR3 coding sequence is TGTGCCTGGAGCACCCCTGTGGATACGCAGTATTTT. Translation: CAWSTPVDTQYF. Combining the CDR3 with reference TRBV30 and TRBJ2-3 gives the whole variable domain SQTIHQWPATLVQPVGSPLSLECTVEGTSNPNLYWYRQAAGRGLQLLFYSVGIGQISSEVPQNLSASRPQDRQFILSSKKLLLSDSGFYLCAWSTPVDTQYFGPGTRLTVL.

The chain joins TRBV16 to TRBJ2-7; D gene ambiguous. Trimming took off 2 bases at V and 3 bases at J, with 8 bases between the two ends. This CDR3 is built from 13 residues. The germline CDR1 and CDR2 sequences are KGHSY and FQNENV. This CDR3 reads CASSQRRVYEQYF. In DNA form, the CDR3 reads TGTGCCAGCAGCCAACGACGAGTCTACGAGCAGTACTTC.

Only a few counts were recorded for this clonotype. The chain employs TRBV5-1 and TRBJ2-2; 9 bases are shared with TRBD2. CDR1 and CDR2 from the germline V gene are SGHRS and YFSETQ. V was clipped by 5 bases and J by 4 bases; unmatched bases: 3. The CDR3 is 14 amino acids. The CDR3 region is CASRSSGATGELFF. The CDR3 DNA reads as TGCGCCAGCAGGTCTAGCGGGGCCACCGGGGAGCTGTTTTTT.

The chain recombines TRBV27 with TRBJ2-7; the D is unclear. This CDR3 has 16 amino acids. In germline, CDR1 is MNHEY, CDR2 SMNVEV (reference sequence). V was cut by 5 bases and J by 2 bases, with 19 bases left in between. CDR3 loop: CASSGLYSGQTYEQYF. The DNA for the CDR3 is TGTGCCAGCAGTGGCCTTTATTCGGGCCAAACCTACGAGCAGTACTTC.

The J gene is TRBJ1-5, the V gene TRBV27; D not resolved. Germline CDR1 reads MNHEY; CDR2 reads SMNVEV (reference sequence). The ends were cut back, 4 bases at V and 0 bases at J, with 7 bases in the middle. The CDR3 extends over 14 amino acids. This chain's CDR3 is CASSSLHSNQPQHF. The CDR3 nucleotides read TGTGCCAGCAGTTCTCTCCATAGCAATCAGCCCCAGCATTTT.

This clonotype has more than one count but fewer than ten. The chain employs TRBV6-2 or TRBV6-3 and TRBJ2-5; 8 bases match TRBD2. After removal of 5 bases from V and 5 bases from J, the junction contained 10 bases not matched to a gene. The CDR3 runs 15 residues. The V gene's germline CDR1 is MNHEY and CDR2 SVGEGT. The chain's CDR3 is CASSRAGLGEETQYF. The DNA for the CDR3 is TGTGCCAGCAGTCGCGCGGGACTAGGTGAGGAGACCCAGTACTTC.

CDR3 bases: TGCGCCAGCAGCATTAGCGGGGGGGCGCACAATGAGCAGTTCTTC. Translation gives CASSISGGAHNEQFF. The chain recombines TRBV5-1 with TRBJ2-1, with 11 bases matching TRBD2. Germline V CDR1 and CDR2: SGHRS, YFSETQ. The V gene end was trimmed by 4 bases and the J gene end by 5 bases; junction bases not matched to a gene: 5. CDR3 size: 15 residues.

This clonotype was picked up a small number of times. The CDR3 nucleotides are TGTGCCAGCAGACCGACTTTCGGTGAGCAGTTCTTC. Encoded protein: CASRPTFGEQFF. This chain joins TRBV12-3 or TRBV12-4 and TRBJ2-1; D gene ambiguous. V gave up 6 bases and J gave up 9 bases, with 12 bases separating them. There are 12 residues in the CDR3.

This clonotype was recorded at least ten times. This rearrangement joins TRBV12-3 or TRBV12-4 to TRBJ2-7; 9 positions match TRBD1. This CDR3 is 14 amino acids long. Unmatched junction bases numbered 7, after V lost 8 bases and J lost 2 bases. The CDR3 DNA reads TGTGCCAGCGGCCACCGGGACAGGGCCTACGAGCAGTACTTC. Residues: CASGHRDRAYEQYF.

V gene TRBV27 combines with J gene TRBJ2-1; 11 bases are a match to TRBD2. Germline V gene sequence: CDR1 MNHEY, CDR2 SMNVEV (reference sequence). After removal of 6 bases from V and 6 bases from J, the junction contained 4 bases not matched to a gene. The CDR3 extends over 14 amino acids. As DNA, the CDR3 is TGTGCCAGCAGGGTAGCGGGAGGGAGCAATGAGCAGTTCTTC. Translation gives CASRVAGGSNEQFF.

This clonotype was picked up many times. The CDR3 bases are TGTGCCAGCAGTTCCGGACAGGGTCGACTCACAGATACGCAGTATTTT. It is translated as CASSSGQGRLTDTQYF. The genes are TRBV7-9 and TRBJ2-3; 8 nucleotides match TRBD1. This CDR3 has 16 residues. CDR1 and CDR2 from the germline V gene are SEHNR and FQNEAQ (reference sequence). V lost 6 bases, J lost 2 bases, and 10 bases stayed unmatched.

The chain has TRBV20-1 and TRBJ2-7; 7 nucleotides align to TRBD1. V was pared by 1 base and J by 6 bases, with 15 bases of the junction left unmatched. CDR1 is DFQATT and CDR2 is SNEGSKA in the germline V gene (reference sequence). The CDR3 is made up of 16 amino acids. The CDR3 reads CSARVPSGTVSVEQYF. CDR3 in DNA: TGCAGTGCTAGAGTACCTTCCGGGACAGTATCGGTCGAGCAGTACTTC.

The chain has TRBV5-6 and TRBJ2-1; a weak D match, TRBD2 (7 bases). Deletions cut 0 bases from V and 12 bases from J, with 13 bases between. This CDR3 is built from 13 residues. Germline values: CDR1 SGHDT, CDR2 YYEEEE. CDR3 sequence: CASSLGSGGRQFF. CDR3 DNA: TGTGCCAGCAGCTTGGGGTCCGGGGGGCGGCAGTTCTTC.

This clonotype was recorded many times. The chain links TRBV28 to TRBJ2-1; TRBD2 agrees at 12 bases. The V and J ends lost 2 bases and 6 bases, in that order; junction bases with no gene match: 11. This CDR3 is built from 18 residues. Germline V gives CDR1 MDHEN, CDR2 SYDVKM. CDR3 sequence: CASSLPPRLAGVFNEQFF. The CDR3 DNA sequence: TGTGCCAGCAGTTTACCCCCCCGACTAGCGGGAGTATTCAATGAGCAGTTCTTC.

A few counts support this clonotype. The chain carries TRBV7-9 and TRBJ1-2; D is uncertain. This CDR3 is built from 14 residues. Germline V gene data show CDR1 as SEHNR and CDR2 as FQNEAQ (reference sequence). V shed 2 bases and J shed 4 bases, with 11 bases lying between them. For the CDR3, the DNA is TGTGCCAGCAGCTTAAGCGACCCCTTCTATGGCTACACCTTC. This codes for CASSLSDPFYGYTF.

V gene TRBV5-1 combines with J gene TRBJ1-5; D is ambiguous. The germline V and J ends were trimmed by 4 bases and 5 bases, with 16 bases remaining between them. Germline-derived CDR1 and CDR2 are SGHRS and YFSETQ. The CDR3 totals 15 residues. CDR3 sequence reads: CASSPNGSPYQPQHF. The CDR3 bases are TGCGCCAGCAGCCCTAACGGGTCCCCTTATCAGCCCCAGCATTTT.

This clonotype has just one count. V and J are TRBV7-9 and TRBJ1-6; D possibly corresponds to TRBD1 (6 bases). V was trimmed by 3 bases and J by 8 bases, leaving 11 bases between them. Per germline, CDR1 SEHNR and CDR2 FQNEAQ (reference sequence). The CDR3 has 14 amino acids. The CDR3 sequence: CASSFGTRDSPLHF. The CDR3 DNA sequence: TGTGCCAGCAGCTTCGGGACAAGGGATTCACCCCTCCACTTT.

There are many counts of this clonotype. The gene calls are TRBV7-9 and TRBJ1-1; a weak D match, TRBD1 (6 bases). Germline-derived CDR1 and CDR2 are SEHNR and FQNEAQ (reference sequence). The CDR3 runs 15 residues. V was shortened by 1 base and J by 1 base, with 10 bases between the two germline ends. CDR3 in amino acids: CASSLEGRGNTEAFF. The CDR3, as DNA: TGTGCCAGCAGCTTAGAAGGCAGGGGGAACACTGAAGCTTTCTTT.

This clonotype was counted between two and nine times. The chain couples TRBV29-1 to TRBJ2-1, with 8 bases matching TRBD2. This CDR3 has 14 amino acids. Germline V gene data show CDR1 as SQVTM and CDR2 as ANQGSEA. J was trimmed by 2 bases and V by 5 bases; bases with no gene match: 5. CDR3 DNA: TGCAGCGTTCCATCGGGGGGGACCTACAATGAGCAGTTCTTC. As protein: CSVPSGGTYNEQFF.

This clonotype turned up a few times. The chain joins TRBV6-4 to TRBJ2-1, with TRBD2 matching 7 bases. V shed 2 bases, J shed 10 bases, and the junction held 5 bases outside the gene matches. Germline V CDR1 and CDR2: MRHNA, SNTAGT. This CDR3 has 13 amino acids. This chain's CDR3 is CASSDGEAGEQFF. DNA for the CDR3: TGTGCCAGCAGTGACGGGGAAGCGGGGGAGCAGTTCTTC.